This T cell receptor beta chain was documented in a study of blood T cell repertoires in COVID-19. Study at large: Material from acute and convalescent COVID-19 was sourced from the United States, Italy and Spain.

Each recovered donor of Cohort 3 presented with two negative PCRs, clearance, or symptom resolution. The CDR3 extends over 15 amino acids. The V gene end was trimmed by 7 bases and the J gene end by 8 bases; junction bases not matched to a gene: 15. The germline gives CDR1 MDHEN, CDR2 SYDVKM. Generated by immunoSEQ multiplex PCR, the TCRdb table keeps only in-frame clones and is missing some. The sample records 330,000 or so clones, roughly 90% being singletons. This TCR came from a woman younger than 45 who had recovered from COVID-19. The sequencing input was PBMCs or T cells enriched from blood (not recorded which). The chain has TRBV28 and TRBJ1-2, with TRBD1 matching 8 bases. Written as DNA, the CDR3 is TGTGCCAGCAACGTGGGACAGGCAGGGCTGGGAGGCTACACCTTC. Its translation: CASNVGQAGLGGYTF.